The table lists the clone carrying this T cell receptor beta chain with many counts. Its antigen is undetermined. Noted time point: newly diagnosed GD, antithyroid drugs for less than 3 months. PBMCs were the source of the RNA used for TCR sequencing. The peripheral blood volume drawn was 8 to 9.5 milliliters, and it was collected into EDTA tubes. Relying on iRepertoire HTBI primers and Arm-PCR of CDR3 regions, the team built TCR beta libraries. Each CDR3 protein is one row after TCRdb ran MiXCR on the multiplex PCR reads. This sample carries 600,000 to 650,000 distinct CDR3 sequences, roughly 15% of them seen once, and the ten largest clones take around a sixth. This specimen comes from a study of regulatory T cells in long-lasting Graves disease. The CDR3 is 16 residues long. Per germline, CDR1 MNHEY and CDR2 SMNVEV (reference sequence). V was trimmed by 6 bases and J by 0 bases, leaving 15 bases between them.

Whole-study results and caveats: TRBV28, TRBJ1-2 and TRBJ2-5 were segments that persistent disease favored.

The data also belong to a second study, concerning T cells in Graves' hyperthyroidism and ophthalmopathy.

Sequencing used peripheral blood mononuclear cells (PBMCs), obtained at new diagnosis, from a patient treated with antithyroid drugs. The chain has TRBV27 and TRBJ1-5, with a weak D call TRBD1 (5 bases). The sequence was collected from a woman in her twenties or thirties with Graves disease. This chain's CDR3 is CASSLGPLGSNQPQHF. In nucleotides, the CDR3 is TGTGCCAGCAGCCTGGGGCCCCTGGGTAGCAATCAGCCCCAGCATTTT.